This T cell receptor (beta chain) derives from a study of blood T cell repertoires in COVID-19. This CDR3 region has 16 residues. J was trimmed by 1 base and V by 5 bases; bases with no gene match: 6. The germline V gene encodes CDR1 SGHVS and CDR2 FQNEAQ. Data came from immunoSEQ multiplex PCR; TCRdb stores just in-frame clones and leaves some out. In the table there are 300,000 to 350,000 clones, 85% to 90% of which are singletons. The clonotype was recovered from a woman aged 45-60 years with COVID-19, enrolled during active disease. Sequenced material: peripheral blood. The chain combines TRBV7-8 with TRBJ1-1, with 11 bases fitting TRBD1. This chain's CDR3 is CASSHGQGARNTEAFF. The DNA of the CDR3 is TGTGCCAGCAGCCACGGACAGGGGGCGAGGAACACTGAAGCTTTCTTT.